This T cell receptor (beta chain) was retrieved from a study of T-cell reconstitution after alpha-beta-depleted transplantation in children (TCRdb year 2016). A note on the overall study: The study quantitatively tracked T-cell immune reconstitution after TCRalphabeta/CD19-depleted allogeneic hematopoietic cell transplantation in children using TCR repertoire profiling.

The table lists this clonotype with many counts. The clone's antigen remains unknown. No quality values exist for individual bases; no much larger clone is one base distant. Preparation of the library involved PCR. Sequencing used an Illumina HiSeq 2500. To normalize quantification of the TCRbeta repertoire, the TCR libraries were built with molecular barcoding that relied on unique molecular identifiers. Clones were called with MiXCR by TCRdb after fastp trimmed the public reads at Q25, and only in-frame beta chains were retained. Rows merge per CDR3 protein into single entries with the most common DNA and genes. The sample profile shows approximately 640,000 distinct CDR3 sequences; roughly 15% of them were found once. The ten most abundant clones make up under 1.2% of the sample. Based on the germline V gene, the CDR1 and CDR2 sequences are MDHEN and SYDVKM. The CDR3 starts with the cysteine, ends with the phenylalanine, and has 15 residues. The read is trimmed to its CDR3 DNA, 45 bases read in frame from base 1. Trimming costs V 3 bases and J 7 bases, and their ends lie 16 bases apart.

The chain is assembled from TRBV28 and TRBJ1-5; matching of 5 bases hints at TRBD1 as the D gene. This TCR derives from a human donor who donated a stem cell graft to a child with acute myeloid leukemia. The sample was PBMCs from the stem cell graft donor, taken from the stem cell graft. The DNA sequence is given as TGTGCCAGCAGTTTCGATTGGGGCGCAAAACAGCCCCAGCATTTT. This gives the protein CASSFDWGAKQPQHF.